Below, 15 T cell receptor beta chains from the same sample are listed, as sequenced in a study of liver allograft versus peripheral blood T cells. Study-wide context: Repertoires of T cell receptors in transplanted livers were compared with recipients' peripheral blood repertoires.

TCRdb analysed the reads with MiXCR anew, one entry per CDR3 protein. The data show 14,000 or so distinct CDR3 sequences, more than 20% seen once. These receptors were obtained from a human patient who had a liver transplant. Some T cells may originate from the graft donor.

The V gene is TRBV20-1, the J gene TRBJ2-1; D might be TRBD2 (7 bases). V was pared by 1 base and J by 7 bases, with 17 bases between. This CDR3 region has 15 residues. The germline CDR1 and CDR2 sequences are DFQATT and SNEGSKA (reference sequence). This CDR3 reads CSARGAAGANNEQFF. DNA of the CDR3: TGCAGTGCTAGAGGAGCGGCGGGGGCCAATAATGAGCAGTTCTTC.

CDR3 loop: CASTPNRGESGNTIYF. The CDR3 nucleotides are TGTGCCAGCACGCCGAACAGGGGGGAAAGTGGAAACACCATATATTTT. The chain joins TRBV7-9 to TRBJ1-3; 8 bases are a match to TRBD1. Germline CDR1 is SEHNR and CDR2 is FQNEAQ (reference sequence). The CDR3 spans 16 residues. The trim removed 7 bases at V and 3 bases at J, leaving 11 bases unmatched.

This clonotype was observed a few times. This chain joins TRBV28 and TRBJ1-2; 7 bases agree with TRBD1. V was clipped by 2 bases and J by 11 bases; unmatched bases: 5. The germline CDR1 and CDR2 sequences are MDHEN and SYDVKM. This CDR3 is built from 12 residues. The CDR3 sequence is CASSLDRVGYTF. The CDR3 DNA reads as TGTGCCAGCAGTTTAGACAGGGTTGGGTACACCTTC.

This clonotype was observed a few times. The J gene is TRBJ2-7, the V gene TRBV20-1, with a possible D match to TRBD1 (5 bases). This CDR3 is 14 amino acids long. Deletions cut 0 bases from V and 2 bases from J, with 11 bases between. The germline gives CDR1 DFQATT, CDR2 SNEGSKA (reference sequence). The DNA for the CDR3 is TGCAGTGCTAGAGATCGTCCAGGGACCTACGAGCAGTACTTC. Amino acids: CSARDRPGTYEQYF.

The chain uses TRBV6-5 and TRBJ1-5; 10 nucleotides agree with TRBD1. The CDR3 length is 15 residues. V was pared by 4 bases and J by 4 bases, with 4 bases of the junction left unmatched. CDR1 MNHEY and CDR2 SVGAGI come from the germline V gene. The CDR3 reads CASSSDRGRNQPQHF. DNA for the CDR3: TGTGCCAGCAGTTCGGACAGGGGGAGGAATCAGCCCCAGCATTTT.

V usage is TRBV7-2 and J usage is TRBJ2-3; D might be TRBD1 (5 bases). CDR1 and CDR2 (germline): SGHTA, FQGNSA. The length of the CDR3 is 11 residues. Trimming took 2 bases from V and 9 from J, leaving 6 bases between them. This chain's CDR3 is CASSLRGTQYF. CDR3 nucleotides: TGTGCCAGCAGCTTAAGGGGCACGCAGTATTTT.

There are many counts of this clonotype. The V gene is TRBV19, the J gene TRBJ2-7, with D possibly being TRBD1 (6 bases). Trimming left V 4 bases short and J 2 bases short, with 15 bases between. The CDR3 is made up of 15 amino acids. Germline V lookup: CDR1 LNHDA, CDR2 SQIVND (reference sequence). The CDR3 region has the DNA TGTGCCAGTAGTAGGGACATTTTACATGCCTACGAGCAGTACTTC. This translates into CASSRDILHAYEQYF. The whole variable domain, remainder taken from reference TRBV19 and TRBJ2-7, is DGGITQSPKYLFRKEGQNVTLSCEQNLNHDAMYWYRQDPGQGLRLIYYSQIVNDFQKGDIAEGYSVSREKKESFPLTVTSAQKNPTAFYLCASSRDILHAYEQYFGPGTRLTVT.

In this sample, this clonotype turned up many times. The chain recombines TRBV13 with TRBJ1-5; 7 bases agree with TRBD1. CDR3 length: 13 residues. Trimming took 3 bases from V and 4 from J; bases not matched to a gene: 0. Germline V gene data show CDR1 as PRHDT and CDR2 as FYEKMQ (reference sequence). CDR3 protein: CASSLTGNQPQHF. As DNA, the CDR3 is TGTGCCAGCAGCTTGACAGGGAATCAGCCCCAGCATTTT.

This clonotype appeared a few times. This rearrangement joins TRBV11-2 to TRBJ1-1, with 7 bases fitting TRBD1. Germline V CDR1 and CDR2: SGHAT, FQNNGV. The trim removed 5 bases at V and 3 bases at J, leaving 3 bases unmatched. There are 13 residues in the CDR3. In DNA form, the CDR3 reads TGTGCCAGCAGCGTACAGGGGTACACTGAAGCTTTCTTT. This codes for CASSVQGYTEAFF. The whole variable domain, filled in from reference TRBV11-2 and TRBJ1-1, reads EAGVAQSPRYKIIEKRQSVAFWCNPISGHATLYWYQQILGQGPKLLIQFQNNGVVDDSQLPKDRFSAERLKGVDSTLKIQPAKLEDSAVYLCASSVQGYTEAFFGQGTRLTVV.

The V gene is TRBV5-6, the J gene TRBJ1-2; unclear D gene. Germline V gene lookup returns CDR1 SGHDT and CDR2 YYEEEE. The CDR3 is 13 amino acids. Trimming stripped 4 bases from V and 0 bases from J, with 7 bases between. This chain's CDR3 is CASSVTSNYGYTF. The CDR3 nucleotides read TGTGCCAGCAGCGTCACGTCTAACTATGGCTACACCTTC. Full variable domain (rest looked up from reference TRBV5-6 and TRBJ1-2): DAGVTQSPTHLIKTRGQQVTLRCSPKSGHDTVSWYQQALGQGPQFIFQYYEEEERQRGNFPDRFSGHQFPNYSSELNVNALLLGDSALYLCASSVTSNYGYTFGSGTRLTVV.

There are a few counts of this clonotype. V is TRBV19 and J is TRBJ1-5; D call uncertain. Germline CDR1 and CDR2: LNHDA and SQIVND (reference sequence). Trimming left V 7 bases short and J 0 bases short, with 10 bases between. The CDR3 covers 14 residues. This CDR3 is CASTSPYSNQPQHF. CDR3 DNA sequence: TGTGCCAGTACTAGCCCATATAGCAATCAGCCCCAGCATTTT.

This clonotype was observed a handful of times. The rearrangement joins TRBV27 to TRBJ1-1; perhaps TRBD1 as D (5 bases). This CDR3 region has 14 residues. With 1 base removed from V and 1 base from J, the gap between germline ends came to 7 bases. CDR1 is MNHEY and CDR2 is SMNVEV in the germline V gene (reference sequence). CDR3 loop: CASSLFGGNTEAFF. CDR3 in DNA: TGTGCCAGCAGTTTATTCGGGGGGAACACTGAAGCTTTCTTT.

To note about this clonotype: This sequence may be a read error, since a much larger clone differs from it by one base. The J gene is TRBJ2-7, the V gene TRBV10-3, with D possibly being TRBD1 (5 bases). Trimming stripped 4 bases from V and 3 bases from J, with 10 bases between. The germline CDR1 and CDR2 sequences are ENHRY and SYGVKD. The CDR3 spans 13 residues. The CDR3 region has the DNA TGTGCCATCAGTGGAGGACAAAGCTACGAGCAGTACTTC. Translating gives CAISGGQSYEQYF.

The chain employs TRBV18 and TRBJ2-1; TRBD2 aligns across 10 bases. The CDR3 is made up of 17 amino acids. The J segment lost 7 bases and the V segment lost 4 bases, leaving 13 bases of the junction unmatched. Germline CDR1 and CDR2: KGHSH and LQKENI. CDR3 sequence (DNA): TGTGCCAGCTCACTGGAAGCGGGGGGGGACCTCCGGAATGAGCAGTTCTTC. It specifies CASSLEAGGDLRNEQFF.

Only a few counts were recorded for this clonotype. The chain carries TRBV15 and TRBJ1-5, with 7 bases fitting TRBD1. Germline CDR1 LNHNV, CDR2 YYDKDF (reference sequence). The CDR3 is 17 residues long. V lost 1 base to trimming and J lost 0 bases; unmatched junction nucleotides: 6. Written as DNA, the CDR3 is TGTGCCACCAGCAGAGTACCCCGGGACAGTAGCAATCAGCCCCAGCATTTT. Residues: CATSRVPRDSSNQPQHF.